The table lists the clone carrying this T cell receptor beta chain with many counts. The data derive from a study of T cells in Graves' hyperthyroidism and ophthalmopathy. The length of the CDR3 is 13 residues. J lost 8 bases, V lost 3 bases, and 4 bases had no gene match. Germline V gives CDR1 SGHRS, CDR2 YFSETQ. Authors of the study amplified TCR beta CDR3 regions from RNA transcripts. TCR CDR3 underwent first-round RT-PCR with the HTBI primer set. TCRdb reprocessed the multiplex PCR reads with MiXCR, giving one entry per CDR3 protein. The sample includes about 420,000 distinct CDR3 sequences, around 14% of them seen just once.

Material for sequencing was blood. The gene calls are TRBV5-1 and TRBJ1-1; TRBD1 matches at 10 bases. This sequence was found in a woman between 18 and 30 years old with Graves' hyperthyroidism. The CDR3, as DNA: TGCGCCAGCAGCTGGGGGACAGGGGAGGAAGCTTTCTTT. As protein: CASSWGTGEEAFF.